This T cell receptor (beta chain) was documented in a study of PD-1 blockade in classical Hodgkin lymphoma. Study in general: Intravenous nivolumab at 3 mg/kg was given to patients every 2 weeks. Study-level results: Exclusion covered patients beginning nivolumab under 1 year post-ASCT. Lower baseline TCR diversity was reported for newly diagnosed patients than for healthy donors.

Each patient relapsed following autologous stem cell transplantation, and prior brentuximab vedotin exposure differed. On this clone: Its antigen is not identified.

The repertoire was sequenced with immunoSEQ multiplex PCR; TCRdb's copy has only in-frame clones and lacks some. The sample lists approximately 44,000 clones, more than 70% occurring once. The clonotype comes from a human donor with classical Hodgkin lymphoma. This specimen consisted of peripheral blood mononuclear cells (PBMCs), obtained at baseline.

In DNA, the CDR3 is TGTGCCACTATGGGCCAGGGATCCAATGAGCAGTTCTTC. It specifies CATMGQGSNEQFF. The chain couples TRBV19 to TRBJ2-1; maybe TRBD1 (5 bases). The CDR3 consists of 13 residues. Germline CDR1 and CDR2: LNHDA and SQIVND (reference sequence). Trimming took 10 bases from V and 6 from J, leaving 16 bases between them.